The rows below give T cell receptor beta chains drawn from one sample of a study of post-analysis software for immune sequencing data. TCRdb analysed the PCR reads with MiXCR anew, one entry per CDR3 protein. This sample has 250,000 to 300,000 distinct CDR3 sequences, with 35% to 45% found just once. The sequenced material came from blood. These receptors originate from a girl between 5 and 17 years old with multiple sclerosis. Both conserved end residues are part of each CDR3. The D gene is left open where the match is weak. Clone size appears in some rows only: once, few, many, or a class for an expanded clone.

clone_size: few; j_call: TRBJ2-5; v_call: TRBV30; d_call: -; cdr3_nt: TGTGCCTGGAGTGTTCGGGGCGAAGAGACCCAGTACTTC; cdr3_aa: CAWSVRGEETQYF
clone_size: few; j_call: TRBJ2-2; v_call: TRBV28; d_call: -; cdr3_nt: TGTGCCAGCACCCCCGGGAGTTCGGAGGGGGAGCTGTTTTTT; cdr3_aa: CASTPGSSEGELFF
clone_size: many; j_call: TRBJ2-5; v_call: TRBV10-3; d_call: -; cdr3_nt: TGTGCCATCAGTGGGGATGGGAAGGAGACCCAGTACTTC; cdr3_aa: CAISGDGKETQYF
clone_size: -; j_call: TRBJ1-6; v_call: TRBV7-9; d_call: -; cdr3_nt: TGTGCCAACAGCCCGGGACCGGATAATTCACCCCTCCACTTT; cdr3_aa: CANSPGPDNSPLHF
clone_size: few; j_call: TRBJ1-1; v_call: TRBV7-9; d_call: -; cdr3_nt: TGTGCCAGCAGCCCTGGACGGAGTGAAGCTTTCTTT; cdr3_aa: CASSPGRSEAFF
clone_size: many; j_call: TRBJ2-1; v_call: TRBV3-1; d_call: -; cdr3_nt: TGTGTCAGCTCGCTCCAAGGGGATAATGAGCAGTTCTTC; cdr3_aa: CVSSLQGDNEQFF
clone_size: -; j_call: TRBJ2-7; v_call: TRBV20-1; d_call: TRBD2; cdr3_nt: TGCAGTGCTAGCGGCGGGAGGGCCGGAGACGAGCAGTACTTC; cdr3_aa: CSASGGRAGDEQYF
clone_size: -; j_call: TRBJ1-4; v_call: TRBV5-1; d_call: TRBD1; cdr3_nt: TGCGCCAGCAGCCCGGACAGGGCGAACGAAAAACGGTTTTTT; cdr3_aa: CASSPDRANEKRFF
clone_size: many; j_call: TRBJ2-1; v_call: TRBV4-2; d_call: TRBD2; cdr3_nt: TGTGCCAGCAGCCAACTGGGACTAGCGGGGGGGCGTCTTAGCAATGAGCAGTTCTTC; cdr3_aa: CASSQLGLAGGRLSNEQFF
clone_size: many; j_call: TRBJ2-1; v_call: TRBV29-1; d_call: -; cdr3_nt: TGCAGCGTTGAGGTCGGCGGACTGTACAATGAGCAGTTCTTC; cdr3_aa: CSVEVGGLYNEQFF
clone_size: -; j_call: TRBJ2-1; v_call: TRBV7-9; d_call: TRBD2; cdr3_nt: TGTGCCAGCAGCTTAGGGGGACTAGCGGGGGGATACAATGAGCAGTTCTTC; cdr3_aa: CASSLGGLAGGYNEQFF
clone_size: many; j_call: TRBJ1-2; v_call: TRBV20-1; d_call: TRBD1; cdr3_nt: TGCAGTGCTACGGGACAGGGAAACTATGGCTACACCTTC; cdr3_aa: CSATGQGNYGYTF
clone_size: few; j_call: TRBJ1-5; v_call: TRBV5-1; d_call: TRBD1; cdr3_nt: TGCGCCAGCAGCTTGGAGACAGGGGTCAATCAGCCCCAGCATTTT; cdr3_aa: CASSLETGVNQPQHF
clone_size: -; j_call: TRBJ2-5; v_call: TRBV20-1; d_call: -; cdr3_nt: TGCAGTGCCCAACAAGCGGCTCCAACGGAGACCCAGTACTTC; cdr3_aa: CSAQQAAPTETQYF
clone_size: -; j_call: TRBJ2-7; v_call: TRBV12-3/TRBV12-4; d_call: -; cdr3_nt: TGTGCCAGCAGTTTACCCCAGGGGTCCTACGAGCAGTACTTC; cdr3_aa: CASSLPQGSYEQYF
clone_size: many; j_call: TRBJ1-5; v_call: TRBV12-3/TRBV12-4; d_call: -; cdr3_nt: TGTGCCAGCAGCTTAGCGCGCGGTCAGCCCCAGCATTTT; cdr3_aa: CASSLARGQPQHF
clone_size: many; j_call: TRBJ2-1; v_call: TRBV6-5; d_call: TRBD2; cdr3_nt: TGTGCCAGCAGTCCGAGGTTTTGGCGGGAGAGAGATGAGCAGTTCTTC; cdr3_aa: CASSPRFWRERDEQFF
clone_size: many; j_call: TRBJ1-2; v_call: TRBV27; d_call: TRBD1; cdr3_nt: TGTGCCAGCAGCCCAGGGGGCTGGTATGGCTACACCTTC; cdr3_aa: CASSPGGWYGYTF
clone_size: -; j_call: TRBJ2-5; v_call: TRBV20-1; d_call: TRBD2; cdr3_nt: TGCAGTGCTAGAAGTCTAGCGGAGCAGTACTTC; cdr3_aa: CSARSLAEQYF
clone_size: -; j_call: TRBJ2-5; v_call: TRBV20-1; d_call: TRBD2; cdr3_nt: TGCAGTGCCGTGGCCCCCGGGACTAGAGACGAGACCCAGTACTTC; cdr3_aa: CSAVAPGTRDETQYF
clone_size: -; j_call: TRBJ1-2; v_call: TRBV29-1; d_call: -; cdr3_nt: TGCAGCGTCTCCAATACAGGGTACGATGGCTACACCTTC; cdr3_aa: CSVSNTGYDGYTF
clone_size: -; j_call: TRBJ1-1; v_call: TRBV11-2; d_call: -; cdr3_nt: TGTGCCAGCAGCTTAGGGGCGGTGAACACTGAAGCTTTCTTT; cdr3_aa: CASSLGAVNTEAFF
clone_size: many; j_call: TRBJ2-1; v_call: TRBV20-1; d_call: TRBD1; cdr3_nt: TGCAGTGCTAGGGGCCAAGGGACAGCACTAAGATCGGATGAGCAGTTCTTC; cdr3_aa: CSARGQGTALRSDEQFF
clone_size: -; j_call: TRBJ2-1; v_call: TRBV27; d_call: TRBD1; cdr3_nt: TGTGCCAGCAGTTTAGGGACAGGGCATTATGAGCAGTTCTTC; cdr3_aa: CASSLGTGHYEQFF
clone_size: once; j_call: TRBJ2-1; v_call: TRBV5-1; d_call: -; cdr3_nt: TGCGCCAGCAGCGGGAGGACTACGAGCTCCCACAATGAGCAGTTCTTC; cdr3_aa: CASSGRTTSSHNEQFF
clone_size: many; j_call: TRBJ2-5; v_call: TRBV5-1; d_call: -; cdr3_nt: TGCGCCAGCAGCCCCGTTTCCGGCAGCCAAGAGACCCAGTACTTC; cdr3_aa: CASSPVSGSQETQYF
clone_size: many; j_call: TRBJ2-1; v_call: TRBV29-1; d_call: TRBD2; cdr3_nt: TGCAGCGTTGATCTAGCGGGAAGGAATGAGCAGTTCTTC; cdr3_aa: CSVDLAGRNEQFF
clone_size: -; j_call: TRBJ1-4; v_call: TRBV5-1; d_call: TRBD1; cdr3_nt: TGCGCCAGCAGCATCCCCTCGGACAGGGTTCGGCCGGCCGAAAAACTGTTTTTT; cdr3_aa: CASSIPSDRVRPAEKLFF
clone_size: -; j_call: TRBJ1-2; v_call: TRBV6-5; d_call: -; cdr3_nt: TGTGCCAGCAACCTGCGCGGGCCCTCCCGTGGTGGCTACACCTTC; cdr3_aa: CASNLRGPSRGGYTF
clone_size: -; j_call: TRBJ2-1; v_call: TRBV15; d_call: -; cdr3_nt: TGTGCCACCAGCAGGGGCAGGCACAATGAGCAGTTCTTC; cdr3_aa: CATSRGRHNEQFF
clone_size: many; j_call: TRBJ1-1; v_call: TRBV5-1; d_call: -; cdr3_nt: TGCGCCAGCAGCTTGGCCGCAGGCCCAGGCACTGAAGCTTTCTTT; cdr3_aa: CASSLAAGPGTEAFF
clone_size: -; j_call: TRBJ2-1; v_call: TRBV6-2/TRBV6-3; d_call: TRBD2; cdr3_nt: TGTGCCAGCGGCCTCCTAGCGGGGGGCTACAATGAGCAGTTCTTC; cdr3_aa: CASGLLAGGYNEQFF
clone_size: -; j_call: TRBJ2-2; v_call: TRBV2; d_call: -; cdr3_nt: TGTGCCAGCAGTACCACCGGGGAGCTGTTTTTT; cdr3_aa: CASSTTGELFF
clone_size: many; j_call: TRBJ2-6; v_call: TRBV6-6; d_call: -; cdr3_nt: TGTGCCAGCAGTTCCCCGGCTTCCTCTGGGGCCAACGTCCTGACTTTC; cdr3_aa: CASSSPASSGANVLTF
clone_size: many; j_call: TRBJ2-1; v_call: TRBV27; d_call: TRBD2; cdr3_nt: TGTGCCAGCCTAGCGGGGGGGAGCTCCTACAATGAGCAGTTCTTC; cdr3_aa: CASLAGGSSYNEQFF
clone_size: many; j_call: TRBJ2-3; v_call: TRBV20-1; d_call: -; cdr3_nt: TGCAGTGCTAGCCCCCCAGAATTCGCGCAGTATTTT; cdr3_aa: CSASPPEFAQYF
clone_size: once; j_call: TRBJ2-7; v_call: TRBV18; d_call: TRBD1; cdr3_nt: TGTGCCAGCTCGGCAGGGGGCTCCTACGAGCAGTACTTC; cdr3_aa: CASSAGGSYEQYF
clone_size: many; j_call: TRBJ1-2; v_call: TRBV4-1; d_call: -; cdr3_nt: TGCGCCAGCACTCTCACAACTATGATAGAACCTAACTATGGCTACACCTTC; cdr3_aa: CASTLTTMIEPNYGYTF
clone_size: many; j_call: TRBJ2-5; v_call: TRBV4-1; d_call: TRBD2; cdr3_nt: TGCGCCAGCAGCTCTCTAGCGGGGGGGTTCCAAGAGACCCAGTACTTC; cdr3_aa: CASSSLAGGFQETQYF